The rows below give T cell receptor beta chains drawn from one sample of a study of blood T cell repertoires in COVID-19. Using immunoSEQ multiplex PCR, the repertoire was profiled, and TCRdb retains in-frame clones only, with some absent. The repertoire holds over 120,000 clones, with roughly 89% as singletons. The sequenced material came from peripheral blood. These receptors originate from a woman aged 45-65 years with acute or convalescent COVID-19. Each CDR3 is given with its conserved first and last residue. A D gene is named only where the DNA matches it firmly. The size field is filled for only some rows; it gives once, few, many or a size class.

J,size,V,D,CDR3,DNA
TRBJ1-2,-,TRBV6-2/TRBV6-3,TRBD1,CASSIMGQGKSHGYTF,TGTGCCAGCAGTATTATGGGACAGGGAAAAAGTCATGGCTACACCTTC
TRBJ2-3,-,TRBV5-1,TRBD2,CASSRLAGASSTDTQYF,TGCGCCAGCAGCAGGCTAGCGGGAGCATCTAGCACAGATACGCAGTATTTT
TRBJ2-7,-,TRBV20-1,TRBD2,CSASRGGSGRAYEQYF,TGCAGTGCTAGTAGGGGAGGAAGCGGGAGGGCCTACGAGCAGTACTTC
TRBJ2-7,-,TRBV5-1,-,CASSLDLQGGRPYEQYF,TGCGCCAGCAGCTTGGATCTTCAAGGAGGGAGGCCCTACGAGCAGTACTTC
TRBJ1-2,-,TRBV27,-,CASSFLGAGGYTF,TGTGCCAGCAGTTTTTTGGGGGCAGGGGGCTACACCTTC
TRBJ2-7,-,TRBV11-2,TRBD2,CASRPLAEFPYEQYF,TGTGCCAGCAGACCCCTAGCGGAGTTCCCTTACGAGCAGTACTTC
TRBJ2-7,once,TRBV18,TRBD1,CASSPISGGFSYEQYF,TGTGCCAGCTCACCAATATCAGGGGGCTTTTCCTACGAGCAGTACTTC
TRBJ1-4,-,TRBV19,TRBD1,CASSTRTGDNEKLFF,TGTGCCAGTAGTACACGGACAGGGGATAATGAAAAACTGTTTTTT
TRBJ2-1,-,TRBV3-1/TRBV3-2,TRBD2,CASSQASSGRADNEQFF,TGTGCCAGCAGCCAAGCTTCTAGCGGGAGGGCCGACAATGAGCAGTTCTTC
TRBJ1-2,few,TRBV3-1/TRBV3-2,-,CASSPRSWEGGYGYTF,TGTGCCAGCAGTCCAAGATCGTGGGAGGGAGGGTATGGCTACACCTTC
TRBJ2-3,-,TRBV5-6,-,CASSLVTDSLAPTGDTQYF,TGTGCCAGCAGCTTGGTGACTGACTCACTCGCACCTACTGGAGATACGCAGTATTTT
TRBJ1-2,-,TRBV2,-,CASRAAQGGGYTF,TGTGCCAGCAGAGCCGCACAGGGCGGGGGCTACACCTTC
TRBJ2-3,-,TRBV7-3,TRBD2,CASSSLLAGVTDTQYF,TGTGCCAGCAGCTCCCTACTAGCGGGAGTTACAGATACGCAGTATTTT
TRBJ2-7,-,TRBV5-1,-,CASSLDLGRYEQYF,TGCGCCAGCAGCTTGGATCTTGGGCGCTACGAGCAGTACTTC
TRBJ2-1,once,TRBV19,TRBD2,CASSPQRDSGSDEQFF,TGTGCCAGTAGCCCCCAGAGGGATAGCGGGAGCGATGAGCAGTTCTTC
TRBJ1-4,-,TRBV29-1,-,CSVGQTNEKLFF,TGCAGCGTTGGACAGACTAATGAAAAACTGTTTTTT
TRBJ2-7,-,TRBV2,-,CASRASAHRDLGTYEQYF,TGTGCCAGCAGAGCATCGGCCCACCGGGACTTAGGAACGTACGAGCAGTACTTC
TRBJ2-7,-,TRBV7-8,-,CASTPALGRGDEQYF,TGTGCCAGCACACCGGCCCTAGGGCGGGGTGACGAGCAGTACTTC
TRBJ2-3,-,TRBV7-2,TRBD2,CASSSGPSGRGTDTQYF,TGTGCCAGCAGCTCCGGACCTAGCGGGAGGGGGACAGATACGCAGTATTTT
TRBJ1-5,-,TRBV21-1,-,CASSFRTDFSNQPQHF,TGTGCCAGCAGCTTTCGGACTGATTTTAGCAATCAGCCCCAGCATTTT
TRBJ1-1,-,TRBV5-1,TRBD1,CASRARTGSPEAFF,TGCGCCAGCAGGGCCAGGACAGGGAGCCCTGAAGCTTTCTTT
TRBJ2-7,-,TRBV10-2,-,CASGHGFRNEQYF,TGCGCCAGTGGACACGGTTTCAGGAACGAGCAGTACTTC
TRBJ2-1,-,TRBV9,TRBD2,CASSVAGTSGVRNLNEQFF,TGTGCCAGCAGCGTAGCTGGGACTAGCGGGGTTCGGAATCTCAATGAGCAGTTCTTC
TRBJ2-7,-,TRBV11-2,TRBD2,CASSSIAGGLSYEQYF,TGTGCCAGCAGCTCTATAGCGGGAGGGCTCTCCTACGAGCAGTACTTC
TRBJ2-2,-,TRBV19,TRBD1,CASSRARQGRSGELFF,TGTGCCAGTAGTCGGGCAAGACAGGGAAGGTCCGGGGAGCTGTTTTTT
TRBJ2-5,-,TRBV9,TRBD2,CASSGRLAGLQETQYF,TGTGCCAGCAGCGGGCGACTAGCGGGACTCCAAGAGACCCAGTACTTC
TRBJ1-6,-,TRBV11-2,-,CASSSTDNNSPLHF,TGTGCCAGCAGCTCGACAGATAATAATTCACCCCTCCACTTT
TRBJ1-4,-,TRBV9,TRBD1,CASSKSTGFNEKLFF,TGTGCCAGCAGCAAATCGACAGGGTTTAATGAAAAACTGTTTTTT
TRBJ2-1,few,TRBV7-9,TRBD2,CASSSRLAGSTYNEQFF,TGTGCCAGCAGCTCTAGACTAGCGGGATCTACCTACAATGAGCAGTTCTTC
TRBJ1-2,-,TRBV2,-,CASRPLLGGQVYGYTF,TGTGCCAGCAGACCTCTCCTCGGGGGGCAGGTCTATGGCTACACCTTC
TRBJ2-2,-,TRBV30,-,CAWSDIDTGELFF,TGTGCCTGGAGCGACATAGACACCGGGGAGCTGTTTTTT
TRBJ2-2,-,TRBV11-3,TRBD1,CASSSWGTGERAGELFF,TGTGCCAGCAGCTCTTGGGGGACAGGGGAGAGGGCCGGGGAGCTGTTTTTT
TRBJ1-4,-,TRBV5-4,TRBD1,CASSWGQGLATNEKLFF,TGTGCCAGCAGCTGGGGACAGGGGCTCGCAACTAATGAAAAACTGTTTTTT
TRBJ1-4,-,TRBV10-3,-,CAINTNRDEKLFF,TGTGCCATCAACACCAACAGGGACGAAAAACTGTTTTTT
TRBJ2-1,-,TRBV24-1,TRBD2,CATSGDYLEQFF,TGTGCCACCAGTGGGGACTATCTTGAGCAGTTCTTC
TRBJ2-7,-,TRBV2,-,CASSSTVQDYEQYF,TGTGCCAGCAGTTCGACCGTTCAGGACTACGAGCAGTACTTC
TRBJ2-7,few,TRBV10-3,-,CAISEVANTYEQYF,TGTGCCATCAGTGAAGTAGCGAATACCTACGAGCAGTACTTC
TRBJ1-3,-,TRBV6-5,-,CATSLGGETGNTIYF,TGTGCCACCAGCTTGGGGGGTGAAACTGGAAACACCATATATTTT
TRBJ2-7,-,TRBV23-1,TRBD1,CASSHGQGKRSYEQYF,TGCGCCAGCAGTCATGGACAGGGCAAGCGGTCCTACGAGCAGTACTTC
TRBJ2-7,-,TRBV30,-,CAWSHRVRAEQYF,TGTGCCTGGAGTCACAGGGTTCGGGCCGAGCAGTACTTC
TRBJ1-2,-,TRBV27,-,CASSLGRGSLGGYTF,TGTGCCAGCAGTTTAGGTAGGGGCAGCTTGGGCGGCTACACCTTC
TRBJ1-5,few,TRBV5-4,-,CASSLGGPYSNQPQHF,TGTGCCAGCAGCTTGGGCGGGCCCTATAGCAATCAGCCCCAGCATTTT
TRBJ2-3,-,TRBV5-5,-,CASSSPGHHTDTQYF,TGTGCCAGCAGCTCGCCGGGACACCACACAGATACGCAGTATTTT